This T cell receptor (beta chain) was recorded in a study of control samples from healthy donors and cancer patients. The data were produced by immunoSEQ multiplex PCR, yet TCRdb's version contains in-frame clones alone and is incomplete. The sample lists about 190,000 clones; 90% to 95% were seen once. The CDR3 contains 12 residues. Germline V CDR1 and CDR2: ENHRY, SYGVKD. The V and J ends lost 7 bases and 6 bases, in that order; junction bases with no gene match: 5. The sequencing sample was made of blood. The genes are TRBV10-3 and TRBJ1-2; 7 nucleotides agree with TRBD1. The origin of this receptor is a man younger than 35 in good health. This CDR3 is CAIKQGPDGYTF. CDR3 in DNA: TGTGCCATCAAACAGGGGCCGGATGGCTACACCTTC.